The clone carrying this T cell receptor (beta chain) came up a few times. Antigen specificity is unknown. The data are from a study of vaccination and CD4 T cells after COVID-19. Researchers used the Oncomine TCR Beta short-read assay to sequence DNA from cultured CD4+ T cells. TCRdb recomputed calls from the PCR reads with MiXCR, one row per CDR3 protein. The sample has about 11,000 distinct CDR3 sequences, approximately 70% seen once. Treatment reported: roughly nine-day PBMC culture with coronavirus spike peptide pools or control peptides (ViraFEST assay). The germline V gene encodes CDR1 SEHNR and CDR2 FQNEAQ (reference sequence). V was cut by 5 bases and J by 4 bases, with 14 bases left in between. The CDR3 covers 14 residues.

Sample: CD4+ T cells from blood, cultured in vitro. This clonotype originated in a human donor who had recovered from COVID-19. The J gene is TRBJ1-1, the V gene TRBV7-9, with D tentatively TRBD1 (5 bases). The CDR3 region is CASSAQDWGTEAFF. As DNA, the CDR3 is TGTGCCAGCAGCGCACAGGACTGGGGCACTGAAGCTTTCTTT.